These T cell receptor beta chains were read from a single sample in a study of blood T cell repertoires in COVID-19. TCRdb keeps only in-frame clones here, not all; method: immunoSEQ multiplex PCR. The sample consists of around 88,000 clones, more than 65% of them appearing once. Material for sequencing was peripheral blood. Source of these receptors: a woman at least 80 years old with acute or convalescent COVID-19. The CDR3 runs from the conserved cysteine through the conserved F or W. Each record gives: D gene, V gene, J gene, CDR3 length, CDR3 protein. D genes are given only for firm matches.

d_gene: NA
v_gene: TRBV5-6
j_gene: TRBJ1-6
len: 15
CDR3aa: CASSHPGQKNSPLHF

d_gene: TRBD1
v_gene: TRBV20-1
j_gene: TRBJ2-4
len: 10
CDR3aa: CSAGTEFWYF

d_gene: NA
v_gene: TRBV20-1
j_gene: TRBJ1-4
len: 10
CDR3aa: CSARETVSIF

d_gene: TRBD2
v_gene: TRBV2
j_gene: TRBJ2-5
len: 15
CDR3aa: CASSTGLAGRETQYF

d_gene: NA
v_gene: TRBV5-6
j_gene: TRBJ1-6
len: 15
CDR3aa: CASSLNTGWDSPLHF

d_gene: TRBD1
v_gene: TRBV5-6
j_gene: TRBJ1-2
len: 16
CDR3aa: CASSLQPTGSNYGYTF

d_gene: NA
v_gene: TRBV9
j_gene: TRBJ2-6
len: 16
CDR3aa: CASSVDIGSGANVLTF

d_gene: NA
v_gene: TRBV4-1
j_gene: TRBJ2-6
len: 20
CDR3aa: CASSQDHGRPDYYGANVLTF

d_gene: NA
v_gene: TRBV6-1
j_gene: TRBJ1-4
len: 16
CDR3aa: CASSEYEGATNEKLFF

d_gene: NA
v_gene: TRBV30
j_gene: TRBJ2-6
len: 15
CDR3aa: CASLRGVSGANVLTF

d_gene: TRBD1
v_gene: TRBV19
j_gene: TRBJ1-2
len: 15
CDR3aa: CASSIQTGGDYGYTF

d_gene: NA
v_gene: TRBV7-3
j_gene: TRBJ2-2
len: 13
CDR3aa: CASSSDTTGELFF

d_gene: NA
v_gene: TRBV19
j_gene: TRBJ1-2
len: 12
CDR3aa: CASSTYRAGYTF

d_gene: NA
v_gene: TRBV19
j_gene: TRBJ1-2
len: 16
CDR3aa: CASSIVSVRGNYGYTF

d_gene: TRBD2
v_gene: TRBV7-3
j_gene: TRBJ2-2
len: 14
CDR3aa: CASSPGGSWGELFF

d_gene: TRBD2
v_gene: TRBV2
j_gene: TRBJ2-2
len: 15
CDR3aa: CASMVRGGNTGELFF

d_gene: NA
v_gene: TRBV29-1
j_gene: TRBJ1-2
len: 14
CDR3aa: CSVEVPKRNYGYTF

d_gene: NA
v_gene: TRBV11-2
j_gene: TRBJ2-2
len: 13
CDR3aa: CASSPSGAGELFF

d_gene: NA
v_gene: TRBV12-3/TRBV12-4
j_gene: TRBJ2-3
len: 13
CDR3aa: CASSLRDTKTQYF

d_gene: NA
v_gene: TRBV21-1
j_gene: TRBJ1-2
len: 19
CDR3aa: CASSKSPLKQGAKDYGYTF

d_gene: NA
v_gene: TRBV5-1
j_gene: TRBJ2-3
len: 15
CDR3aa: CASSLAPGLVDTQYF

d_gene: NA
v_gene: TRBV30
j_gene: TRBJ1-6
len: 15
CDR3aa: CAWSQATSYNSPLHF

d_gene: NA
v_gene: TRBV2
j_gene: TRBJ1-3
len: 13
CDR3aa: CASSGTDGNTIYF

d_gene: TRBD1
v_gene: TRBV5-4
j_gene: TRBJ2-6
len: 17
CDR3aa: CASSSRQGHSGANVLTF

d_gene: TRBD2
v_gene: TRBV5-4
j_gene: TRBJ2-7
len: 16
CDR3aa: CASSPTLGRGAYEQYF

d_gene: TRBD1
v_gene: TRBV28
j_gene: TRBJ1-6
len: 15
CDR3aa: CASSTTGTGDSPLHF

d_gene: TRBD1
v_gene: TRBV4-3
j_gene: TRBJ1-5
len: 16
CDR3aa: CASSQVDRVRNQPQHF

d_gene: TRBD2
v_gene: TRBV24-1
j_gene: TRBJ2-1
len: 16
CDR3aa: CATSQSGVFLMDEQFF

d_gene: NA
v_gene: TRBV6-5
j_gene: TRBJ2-2
len: 15
CDR3aa: CASRPDFGNTGELFF

d_gene: TRBD1
v_gene: TRBV2
j_gene: TRBJ1-5
len: 14
CDR3aa: CASSFGQGAQPQHF

d_gene: TRBD1
v_gene: TRBV6-4
j_gene: TRBJ2-1
len: 14
CDR3aa: CASSEGTALNEQFF

d_gene: NA
v_gene: TRBV5-1
j_gene: TRBJ2-2
len: 14
CDR3aa: CASSRVSNTGELFF